This T cell receptor beta chain was retrieved from a study of shared clonotypes between healthy human individuals. The study drew its donors from healthy HIV-negative adults without recent acute infections or vaccinations. The authors ran the assay at deep level. Per the original data handling: Junction-only sequences produced by ImmunoSEQ had no quality scores, so filtering differed. Produced via immunoSEQ multiplex PCR; TCRdb's table is partial and in-frame only. Clone size and V and J calls were adopted from that table, with D and trimming inferred from the DNA. This table holds approximately 2.3 million clones, approximately 93% found once. Points from the study as a whole: What naive subsets generally showed was a larger estimated richness than memory subsets showed.

On this clone: What it recognizes is unknown.

The material sequenced was naive CD4+ T cells from PBMCs. Stated subset: CD45RA+ positively selected. The sequence derives from a young man in good health. Some clones in this sample may be carry-over from other donors' samples.

CDR3 coding DNA: TGTGCCAGCAGCTCACTACAAGGGTACAATGAGCAGTTCTTC. Protein product: CASSSLQGYNEQFF. The J gene is TRBJ2-1, the V gene TRBV7-8; D uncertain. The CDR3 loop spans 14 amino acids. Germline loops: CDR1 SGHVS, CDR2 FQNEAQ. Trimming shortened V by 4 bases and J by 4 bases, and 11 bases separated the two germline ends.